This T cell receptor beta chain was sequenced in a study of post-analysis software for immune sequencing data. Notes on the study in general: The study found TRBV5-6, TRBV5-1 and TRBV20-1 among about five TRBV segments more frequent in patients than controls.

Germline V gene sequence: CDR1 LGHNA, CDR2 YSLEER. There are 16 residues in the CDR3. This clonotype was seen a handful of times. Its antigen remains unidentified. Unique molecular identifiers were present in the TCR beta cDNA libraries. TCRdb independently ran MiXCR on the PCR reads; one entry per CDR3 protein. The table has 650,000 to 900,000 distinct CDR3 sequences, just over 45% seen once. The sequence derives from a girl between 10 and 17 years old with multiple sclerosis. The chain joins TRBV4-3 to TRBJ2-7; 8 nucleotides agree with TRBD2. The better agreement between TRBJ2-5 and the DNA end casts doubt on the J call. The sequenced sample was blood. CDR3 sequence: CASSQLTSGSGETQYF. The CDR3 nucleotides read TGCGCCAGCAGCCAACTCACCAGCGGGAGCGGAGAGACCCAGTACTTC.